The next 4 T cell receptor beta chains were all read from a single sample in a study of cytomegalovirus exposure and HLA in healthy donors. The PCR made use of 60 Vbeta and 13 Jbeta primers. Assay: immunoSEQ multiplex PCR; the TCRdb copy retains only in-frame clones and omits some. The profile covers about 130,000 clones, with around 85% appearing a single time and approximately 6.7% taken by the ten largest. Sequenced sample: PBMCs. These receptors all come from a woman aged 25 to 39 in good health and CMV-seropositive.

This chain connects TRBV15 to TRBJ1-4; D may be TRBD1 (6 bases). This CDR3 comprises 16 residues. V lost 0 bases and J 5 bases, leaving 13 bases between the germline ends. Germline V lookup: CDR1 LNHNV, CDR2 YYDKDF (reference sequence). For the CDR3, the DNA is TGTGCCACCAGCAGAGATGTCAGGGGTGGGAATGAAAAACTGTTTTTT. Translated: CATSRDVRGGNEKLFF.

CDR3 nucleotides: TGTGCCAGCAGCTTCACAGGGAACACTGAAGCTTTCTTT. Its protein is CASSFTGNTEAFF. The chain couples TRBV7-2 to TRBJ1-1; D perhaps matches TRBD1 (5 bases). Germline V gene data show CDR1 as SGHTA and CDR2 as FQGNSA. The V and J ends lost 3 bases and 1 base respectively, with 6 bases between them. There are 13 residues in the CDR3.

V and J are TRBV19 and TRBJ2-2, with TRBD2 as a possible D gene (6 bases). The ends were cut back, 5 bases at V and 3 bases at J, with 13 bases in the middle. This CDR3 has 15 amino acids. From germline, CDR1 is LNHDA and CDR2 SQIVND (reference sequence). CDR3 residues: CASSVTGTYTGELFF. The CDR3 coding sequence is TGTGCCAGTAGTGTTACCGGGACTTACACCGGGGAGCTGTTTTTT.

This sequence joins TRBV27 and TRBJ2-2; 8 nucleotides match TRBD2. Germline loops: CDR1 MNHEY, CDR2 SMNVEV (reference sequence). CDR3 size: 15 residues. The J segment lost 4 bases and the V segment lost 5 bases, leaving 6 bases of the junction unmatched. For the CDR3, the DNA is TGTGCCAGCAGTATTAGCGGGGAGGGCACCGGGGAGCTGTTTTTT. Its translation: CASSISGEGTGELFF.